This TCR beta chain appears in the sequencing data of a study of blood T cells in healthy people across ages. The authors ran a second PCR of 7 to 11 cycles using a sample-barcoded 5' primer and a J-beta primer mix. TCRdb redid the calling of the 5' RACE reads with MiXCR, one entry per CDR3 protein. Among about 1.1 million distinct CDR3 sequences listed, 35% to 45% were seen once. CDR3 size: 16 residues. Looked up from germline, CDR1 is MNHNY and CDR2 is SVGAGI (reference sequence). V shed 2 bases and J shed 1 base, with 12 bases lying between them. The source is a man in his late teens or twenties in good health. The material sequenced was blood. This rearrangement joins TRBV6-6 to TRBJ2-1; maybe TRBD2 (7 bases). CDR3 residues: CASSYGGGRSYNEQFF. The CDR3 DNA reads TGTGCCAGCAGTTACGGGGGGGGGCGTTCCTACAATGAGCAGTTCTTC.